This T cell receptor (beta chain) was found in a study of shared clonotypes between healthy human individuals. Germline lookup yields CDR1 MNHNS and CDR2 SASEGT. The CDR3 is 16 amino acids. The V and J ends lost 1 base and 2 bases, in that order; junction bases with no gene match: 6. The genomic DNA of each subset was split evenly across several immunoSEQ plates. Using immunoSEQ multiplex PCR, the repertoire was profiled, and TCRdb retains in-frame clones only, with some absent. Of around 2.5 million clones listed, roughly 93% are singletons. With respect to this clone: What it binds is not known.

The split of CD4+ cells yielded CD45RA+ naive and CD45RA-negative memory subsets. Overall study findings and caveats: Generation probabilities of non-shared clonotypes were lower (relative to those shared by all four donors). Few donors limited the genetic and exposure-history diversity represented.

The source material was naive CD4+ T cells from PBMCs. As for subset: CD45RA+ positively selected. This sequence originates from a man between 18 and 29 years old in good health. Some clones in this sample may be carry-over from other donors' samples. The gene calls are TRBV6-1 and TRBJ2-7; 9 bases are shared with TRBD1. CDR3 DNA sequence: TGTGCCAGCAGTGAAGTTCGGGACAGGGCTGCCTACGAGCAGTACTTC. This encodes CASSEVRDRAAYEQYF.